Below, 14 T cell receptor beta chains from the same sample are listed, as sequenced in a study of post-analysis software for immune sequencing data (dated by TCRdb to the mid-2010s). These TCRs' antigens remain unknown. General study outcomes and caveats: Significantly higher frequencies in patients than in controls were found for roughly 5 TRBV segments, including TRBV5-6, TRBV5-1 and TRBV20-1.

Receptor amplification or capture employed PCR. The listed sequencing device is Illumina HiSeq 2500. To reduce PCR and sequencing biases, unique molecular identifiers were built into the TCR beta cDNA libraries. TCRdb applied fastp at Q25 and MiXCR to the public reads, then kept only in-frame beta chains. Records with the same CDR3 protein are collapsed into one entry carrying the most frequent genes and DNA. The sample table holds almost 700,000 distinct CDR3 sequences, of which approximately 59% were seen once. Over 9% of the sample goes to the ten largest clones. The specimen was blood. Every receptor here comes from a girl aged 2-10 years with multiple sclerosis.

J is TRBJ2-2 and V is TRBV7-6; possible D gene TRBD2, 7 bases. This CDR3 contains 19 residues. Per the germline V gene, CDR1 is SGHVS and CDR2 is FNYEAQ. Trimming left V 0 bases short and J 0 bases short, with 17 bases between. The CDR3 bases are TGTGCCAGCAGCTTAGCGAAGGGGGGGATTCGCACGAACACCGGGGAGCTGTTTTTT. As protein: CASSLAKGGIRTNTGELFF.

This clonotype was found a few times. The chain combines TRBV24-1 with TRBJ2-1; TRBD2 aligns across 8 bases. V shed 2 bases, J shed 8 bases, and the junction held 10 bases outside the gene matches. The CDR3 runs 16 residues. Germline-derived CDR1 and CDR2 are KGHDR and SFDVKD. CDR3 residues: CATSDSGAGGVDEQFF. The CDR3 region has the DNA TGTGCCACCAGTGATTCAGGGGCGGGAGGTGTCGATGAGCAGTTCTTC.

The chain employs TRBV11-1 and TRBJ2-3, with D unresolved. Looked up from germline, CDR1 is SGHAT and CDR2 is FQDESV (reference sequence). V lost 3 bases and J 0 bases, leaving 10 bases between the germline ends. The CDR3 loop spans 15 amino acids. DNA of the CDR3: TGTGCCAGCAGCTTGAATCAAGCTAGCACAGATACGCAGTATTTT. This gives the protein CASSLNQASTDTQYF.

The gene calls are TRBV5-6 and TRBJ2-3; no firm D call. Germline loops: CDR1 SGHDT, CDR2 YYEEEE. The CDR3 sequence is 15 residues long. V lost 1 base, J lost 3 bases, and 12 bases lay in between. This CDR3 reads CASSLLGQETDTQYF. In DNA form, the CDR3 reads TGTGCCAGCAGCTTGCTCGGGCAGGAGACAGATACGCAGTATTTT.

The genes are TRBV7-8 and TRBJ1-5, with 8 bases lining up with TRBD1. Germline CDR1 reads SGHVS; CDR2 reads FQNEAQ. Unmatched junction bases numbered 8, after V lost 5 bases and J lost 2 bases. The CDR3 has 16 amino acids. CDR3 sequence (DNA): TGTGCCAGCAGCCTAGGGACAGGCGTCGGCAATCAGCCCCAGCATTTT. Residues: CASSLGTGVGNQPQHF.

The V call is TRBV20-1, the J call TRBJ2-7, with 9 bases lining up with TRBD2. The germline V gene encodes CDR1 DFQATT and CDR2 SNEGSKA (reference sequence). CDR3 size: 15 residues. J was trimmed by 2 bases and V by 0 bases; bases with no gene match: 5. The CDR3, as DNA: TGCAGTGCTAGAGATCCGCTAGCGGGACCCTACGAGCAGTACTTC. Translating gives CSARDPLAGPYEQYF.

This clonotype was picked up a small number of times. The gene calls are TRBV29-1 and TRBJ1-1; D might be TRBD1 (5 bases). The CDR3 has 13 amino acids. Germline V gene lookup returns CDR1 SQVTM and CDR2 ANQGSEA. The V end was cut by 5 bases, the J end by 2 bases, with 12 bases between. CDR3 sequence: CSVIGTGNTEAFF. The CDR3 DNA follows: TGCAGCGTTATAGGGACGGGTAACACTGAAGCTTTCTTT.

As DNA, the CDR3 is TGCGCCAGCAGCAAACAGGGAAGGGGAAATGAGCAGTTCTTC. Protein product: CASSKQGRGNEQFF. The genes are TRBV5-1 and TRBJ2-1; D possibly corresponds to TRBD1 (6 bases). V was cut by 4 bases and J by 7 bases, with 15 bases left in between. This CDR3 is 14 amino acids long. Germline CDR1 and CDR2: SGHRS and YFSETQ.

This sequence joins TRBV6-5 and TRBJ1-1; D not certain. The CDR3 totals 16 residues. Germline CDR1 and CDR2: MNHEY and SVGAGI. With 4 bases removed from V and 1 base from J, the gap between germline ends came to 16 bases. The CDR3 region is CASSSRSTDRNTEAFF. DNA for the CDR3: TGTGCCAGCAGTTCAAGATCGACGGATCGGAACACTGAAGCTTTCTTT.

The J gene is TRBJ2-5, the V gene TRBV30; 7 bases are shared with TRBD2. This CDR3 contains 13 residues. The germline V gene has CDR1 GTSNPN and CDR2 SVGIG (reference sequence). The V gene end was trimmed by 5 bases and the J gene end by 4 bases; junction bases not matched to a gene: 7. DNA of the CDR3: TGTGCCTGGGACTCCAGGGAGGGAGAGACCCAGTACTTC. As protein: CAWDSREGETQYF.

This chain joins TRBV5-6 and TRBJ1-2; 7 nucleotides agree with TRBD1. This CDR3 spans 14 amino acids. V shed 2 bases, J shed 3 bases, and the junction held 4 bases outside the gene matches. Germline V gene data show CDR1 as SGHDT and CDR2 as YYEEEE. The CDR3 DNA follows: TGTGCCAGCAGCTTACCGACAGGGTACTATGGCTACACCTTC. Translating it yields CASSLPTGYYGYTF. Supplemented by reference TRBV5-6 and TRBJ1-2, the full variable domain reads DAGVTQSPTHLIKTRGQQVTLRCSPKSGHDTVSWYQQALGQGPQFIFQYYEEEERQRGNFPDRFSGHQFPNYSSELNVNALLLGDSALYLCASSLPTGYYGYTFGSGTRLTVV.

V is TRBV4-2 and J is TRBJ2-1; TRBD2 matches 16 bases. V shed 4 bases and J 4 bases; nucleotides not matched to a gene: 1. This CDR3 spans 16 amino acids. The germline gives CDR1 LGHNA, CDR2 YNFKEQ. CDR3 sequence: CASSRGLAGGYNEQFF. The CDR3 DNA reads TGTGCCAGCAGCCGGGGACTAGCGGGGGGGTACAATGAGCAGTTCTTC.

This clonotype appeared a few times. The chain recombines TRBV7-2 with TRBJ2-1; D perhaps matches TRBD1 (6 bases). This CDR3 spans 13 amino acids. Germline CDR1 reads SGHTA; CDR2 reads FQGNSA. Trimming took 5 bases from V and 9 from J, leaving 14 bases between them. The CDR3, as DNA: TGTGCCAGCAGCAGACAGGCCCCCGCTGAGCAGTTCTTC. Amino acids: CASSRQAPAEQFF.

V usage is TRBV24-1 and J usage is TRBJ2-1; weak D call: TRBD1 (5 bases). V was pared by 4 bases and J by 8 bases, with 17 bases between. The length of the CDR3 is 15 residues. The V gene's germline CDR1 is KGHDR and CDR2 SFDVKD. CDR3 in amino acids: CATSEPGLSFDEQFF. In DNA form, the CDR3 reads TGTGCCACCAGTGAGCCAGGGCTAAGCTTTGATGAGCAGTTCTTC.